This entry is about one T cell receptor (beta chain). Its antigen is currently unknown. A read error may produce the germline difference seen at one junction end. The CDR3 runs 14 residues. Germline CDR1 and CDR2: SEHNR and FQNEAQ (reference sequence). The sample is drawn from a study of T cell responses to AZD1222 COVID-19 vaccine. General study results and limits: Dominant at 160-218 and 743-854, vaccine-associated CD4 TCRs also spanned spike. A reported finding is that nearly half of spike-specific TCRs target unmutated variant regions. Only a handful of individuals given AZD1222 were seropositive at baseline. Donor demographics were predominantly white British with a female majority; clonal diversity may be underestimated.

The assay was immunoSEQ multiplex PCR, and TCRdb's table has in-frame clones only and misses some. The sample carries 110,000 or so clones, 88% recorded once. The sample here was peripheral blood, taken 28 days after the second AZD1222 dose. The genes are TRBV7-9 and TRBJ1-2; the D gene is possibly TRBD1 (6 bases). The origin of this receptor is an adult who received the AZD1222 COVID-19 vaccine. The CDR3 DNA follows: TGTGCCAGCAGACCAGGGGACCGACCTAACCTATTGATGTTC. As protein: CASRPGDRPNLLMF.